The rows below give T cell receptor beta chains drawn from one sample of a study of OX40 agonist ivuxolimab in advanced cancers. Profiling relied on immunoSEQ multiplex PCR, and the TCRdb table lists in-frame clones only, not all of them. The sample records tens of thousands of clones, around 90% being singletons. The sample here was CD4+ or CD8+ T cells sorted from blood, taken in a trial of the OX40 agonist ivuxolimab. The receptors shown here come from an adult with an advanced solid tumor such as melanoma, head and neck, liver or kidney cancer. Each CDR3 is given without its conserved first and last residue. A D gene is named only where the DNA matches it firmly.

V gene: TRBV28; D gene: NA; CDR3 protein: ASRKQGTGELF
V gene: TRBV7-3; D gene: TRBD2; CDR3 protein: ASSLREGEQF
V gene: TRBV5-1; D gene: NA; CDR3 protein: ASSLGPGNADTQY
V gene: TRBV2; D gene: TRBD2; CDR3 protein: ASTSGRNRSWF
V gene: TRBV2; D gene: NA; CDR3 protein: ASSENEAF
V gene: TRBV2; D gene: TRBD2; CDR3 protein: ASSELFPAGATDTQY
V gene: TRBV6-5; D gene: NA; CDR3 protein: ASSHEPRIYGYT
V gene: TRBV5-1; D gene: NA; CDR3 protein: ASSLEGHLDEAF
V gene: TRBV11-2; D gene: NA; CDR3 protein: ASSLLTYGYT
V gene: TRBV13; D gene: TRBD1; CDR3 protein: ASSPPGGQLHSYEQY
V gene: TRBV6-1; D gene: NA; CDR3 protein: ASSADSYGYT
V gene: TRBV2; D gene: NA; CDR3 protein: ASRSGQAFSGNTIY
V gene: TRBV5-4; D gene: NA; CDR3 protein: ASSLVGTGELF
V gene: TRBV19; D gene: NA; CDR3 protein: ASAGEYTGELF
V gene: TRBV29-1; D gene: NA; CDR3 protein: SVGSYEQY
V gene: TRBV7-2; D gene: TRBD1; CDR3 protein: ASSLQGGTEAF
V gene: TRBV5-1; D gene: TRBD1; CDR3 protein: ASSYRTGPYEAF
V gene: TRBV29-1; D gene: NA; CDR3 protein: SVEEDGGYEQY
V gene: TRBV5-1; D gene: NA; CDR3 protein: ASSSGDSREQY
V gene: TRBV5-1; D gene: TRBD2; CDR3 protein: ASSLLAAHSGELF
V gene: TRBV5-1; D gene: TRBD2; CDR3 protein: ASSLAVGGIEQY
V gene: TRBV4-2; D gene: NA; CDR3 protein: ASSQDRVTETQY
V gene: TRBV5-1; D gene: NA; CDR3 protein: ASSLATGTSDSPLH
V gene: TRBV19; D gene: TRBD1; CDR3 protein: ASSDRVYQPQH
V gene: TRBV6-6; D gene: NA; CDR3 protein: ASSYPQDWGQETQY
V gene: TRBV6-6; D gene: NA; CDR3 protein: ASSLTRTSDGNTIY